This TCR beta chain is drawn from a study of blood T cells in healthy people across ages. Regarding this clonotype: What it recognizes is unknown.

Through a sample-barcoded 5' primer and a J-beta primer mix, a second PCR was run for roughly 6 to 12 cycles. TCRdb itself ran the 5' RACE reads through MiXCR, one entry per CDR3 protein. The repertoire includes approximately 800,000 distinct CDR3 sequences, about 53% of them detected once, and 40% to 50% sits in the top ten. Study-level findings and limits: Naive CD4+ cells and diversity were both higher in long-lived donors than in aged donors.

Material: blood. This clonotype originated in a man older than 75 in good health.

This CDR3 is CSVDRSFQETQYF. DNA for the CDR3: TGCAGCGTTGACCGGTCCTTCCAAGAGACCCAGTACTTC. The rearrangement joins TRBV29-1 to TRBJ2-5; D remains unclear. The CDR3 spans 13 residues. V gave up 3 bases and J gave up 1 base, with 9 bases separating them. Germline loops: CDR1 SQVTM, CDR2 ANQGSEA.